This T cell receptor beta chain was sequenced for a study of vaccination and CD4 T cells after COVID-19. Looking at the study overall: Overlapping peptides of the spike proteins of SARS-CoV-2, HCoV-NL63, HCoV-OC43 and HCoV-229E were used for cell stimulation. Study-wide results and caveats: Convalescent patients had 304 of 307 vaccine-specific clones showing spike mono-reactivity.

Treatment in this sample: approximately nine-day PBMC culture with coronavirus spike peptide pools or control peptides (ViraFEST assay). Positive PCR dates ranged from March to December 2020; these dates predated US Alpha, Beta and Delta variants. Regarding this clonotype: Its target is not known.

Sequence data for DNA of cultured CD4+ T cells were generated by the Oncomine TCR Beta short-read assay. One entry per CDR3 protein results from TCRdb running MiXCR on the PCR reads. The profile shows 15,000 to 25,000 distinct CDR3 sequences, about 56% of them singletons. V lost 7 bases to trimming and J lost 8 bases; unmatched junction nucleotides: 13. Germline V CDR1 and CDR2: LNHDA, SQIVND (reference sequence). This CDR3 is built from 15 residues. The rearrangement joins TRBV19 to TRBJ1-4, with 7 bases that match TRBD1. The TCR was taken from a human donor who had recovered from COVID-19. The sample consisted of CD4+ T cells from blood, cultured in vitro. The CDR3 protein is CASTPQGGAGEKLFF. The CDR3 DNA sequence: TGTGCCAGTACCCCCCAGGGGGGGGCTGGAGAAAAACTGTTTTTT.